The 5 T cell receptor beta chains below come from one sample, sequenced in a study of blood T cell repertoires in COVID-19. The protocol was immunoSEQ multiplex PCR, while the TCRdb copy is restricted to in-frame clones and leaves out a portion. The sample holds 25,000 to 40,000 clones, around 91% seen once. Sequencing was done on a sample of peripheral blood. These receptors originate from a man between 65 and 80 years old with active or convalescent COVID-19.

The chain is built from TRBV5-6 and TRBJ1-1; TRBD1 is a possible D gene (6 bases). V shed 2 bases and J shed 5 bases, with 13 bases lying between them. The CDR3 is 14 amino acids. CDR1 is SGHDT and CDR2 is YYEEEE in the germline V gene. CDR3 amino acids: CASSFGRTVTEAFF. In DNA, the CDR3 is TGTGCCAGCAGCTTCGGAAGGACAGTTACTGAAGCTTTCTTT.

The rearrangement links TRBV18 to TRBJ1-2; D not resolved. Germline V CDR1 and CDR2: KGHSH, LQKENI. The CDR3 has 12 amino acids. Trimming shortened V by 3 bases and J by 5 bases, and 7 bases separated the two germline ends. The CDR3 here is CASSPERYGYTF. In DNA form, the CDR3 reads TGTGCCAGCTCACCCGAGAGATATGGCTACACCTTC.

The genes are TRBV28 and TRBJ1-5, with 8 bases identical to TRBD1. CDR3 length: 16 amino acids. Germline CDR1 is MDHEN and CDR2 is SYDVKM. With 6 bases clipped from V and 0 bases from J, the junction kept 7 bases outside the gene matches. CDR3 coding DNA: TGTGCCAGCAGATCGACAGGGGACTATAGCAATCAGCCCCAGCATTTT. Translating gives CASRSTGDYSNQPQHF.

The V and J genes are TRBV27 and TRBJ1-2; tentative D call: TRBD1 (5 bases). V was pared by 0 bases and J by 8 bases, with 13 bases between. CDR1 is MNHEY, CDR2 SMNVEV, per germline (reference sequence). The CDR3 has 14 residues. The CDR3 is CASSLSPRAWGYTF. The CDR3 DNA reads TGTGCCAGCAGTTTATCTCCCAGGGCCTGGGGCTACACCTTC.

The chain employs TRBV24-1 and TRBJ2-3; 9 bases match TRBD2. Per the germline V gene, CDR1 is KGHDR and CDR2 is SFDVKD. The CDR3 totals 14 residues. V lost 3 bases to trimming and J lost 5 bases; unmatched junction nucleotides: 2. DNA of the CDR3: TGTGCCACCAGTGATGCTAGCGGGGTAGATACGCAGTATTTT. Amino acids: CATSDASGVDTQYF.